One sample yielded the 32 T cell receptor beta chains listed below, sequenced in a study of CD8 T cells in ankylosing spondylitis. TCRdb re-called the 5' RACE reads through MiXCR, storing one row per CDR3 protein. Seen here are a few hundred thousand distinct CDR3 sequences, 10% observed once, and the top ten hold 20% to 25%. Material for sequencing was blood, either unsorted or a sorted T cell fraction (not recorded which). Every receptor here comes from a male donor with ankylosing spondylitis or in good health (not recorded which).

The genes are TRBV5-1 and TRBJ2-3, with no clear D. The CDR3 extends over 16 amino acids. The V gene's germline CDR1 is SGHRS and CDR2 YFSETQ. The V gene lost 3 bases and the J gene lost 0 bases, with 14 bases spanning the gap. The CDR3 DNA sequence: TGCGCCAGCAGCTCAGGCCCCCTTACTAGCACAGATACGCAGTATTTT. Translated, it gives CASSSGPLTSTDTQYF. Full variable domain (missing parts from reference TRBV5-1 and TRBJ2-3): KAGVTQTPRYLIKTRGQQVTLSCSPISGHRSVSWYQQTPGQGLQFLFEYFSETQRNKGNFPGRFSGRQFSNSRSEMNVSTLELGDSALYLCASSSGPLTSTDTQYFGPGTRLTVL.

This clonotype was counted a few times. V is TRBV7-8 and J is TRBJ1-3; 9 bases match TRBD1. This CDR3 spans 17 amino acids. Germline-derived CDR1 and CDR2 are SGHVS and FQNEAQ. V dropped 3 bases and J dropped 0; count of bases not matched to a gene: 6. Here the CDR3 DNA reads TGTGCCAGCAGCTTGGGACAGGGACCTAGCTCTGGAAACACCATATATTTT. This encodes CASSLGQGPSSGNTIYF.

This chain uses TRBV24-1 with TRBJ2-2; D gene uncertain. The CDR3 spans 15 residues. Trimming pared 6 bases from V and 8 bases from J, leaving 18 bases between. Germline CDR1 KGHDR, CDR2 SFDVKD. CDR3 amino acids: CATSKFGGVAGELFF. CDR3 in DNA: TGTGCCACCAGTAAATTTGGCGGAGTAGCAGGGGAGCTGTTTTTT.

This chain joins TRBV2 and TRBJ2-2; D is unresolved. This CDR3 has 12 amino acids. V was pared by 4 bases and J by 9 bases, with 9 bases between. Germline V CDR1 and CDR2: SNHLY, FYNNEI. The CDR3 nucleotides read TGTGCCAGCAGTGCCTCTGGGTGGGAGCTGTTTTTT. It is translated as CASSASGWELFF.

This clonotype was seen ten or more times. The genes are TRBV20-1 and TRBJ2-2; D not resolved. V was cut by 5 bases and J by 5 bases, with 6 bases left in between. The CDR3 is 11 amino acids. CDR1 and CDR2 from the germline V gene are DFQATT and SNEGSKA (reference sequence). The DNA for the CDR3 is TGCAGTGCTGGCTTAACCGGGGAGCTGTTTTTT. Protein product: CSAGLTGELFF.

This clonotype has ten or more counts. This chain connects TRBV20-1 to TRBJ1-5, with 7 bases identical to TRBD1. Germline V CDR1 and CDR2: DFQATT, SNEGSKA (reference sequence). V was clipped by 6 bases and J by 2 bases; unmatched bases: 19. The CDR3 contains 18 residues. The CDR3 coding sequence is TGCAGTGCCGCCCCCCGGAAACAGGGGATAAGTGGCAATCAGCCCCAGCATTTT. It codes for CSAAPRKQGISGNQPQHF.

This clonotype was observed a handful of times. This chain uses TRBV20-1 with TRBJ2-2; D gene unclear. The CDR3 runs 12 residues. The V end was cut by 1 base, the J end by 4 bases, with 4 bases between. Looked up from germline, CDR1 is DFQATT and CDR2 is SNEGSKA (reference sequence). The CDR3 DNA follows: TGCAGTGCTAGAGTCCTCACCGGGGAGCTGTTTTTT. This sequence encodes CSARVLTGELFF.

At least ten counts were recorded for this clonotype. The chain employs TRBV12-3 or TRBV12-4 and TRBJ1-6; the D is unclear. V was trimmed by 4 bases and J by 4 bases, leaving 5 bases between them. The CDR3 extends over 13 amino acids. In nucleotides, the CDR3 is TGTGCCAGCAGTTCCGGTTATAATTCACCCCTCCACTTT. Protein product: CASSSGYNSPLHF.

This clonotype was recorded at least ten times. J is TRBJ1-1 and V is TRBV20-1; D unresolved. The CDR3 has 13 amino acids. CDR1 and CDR2 from the germline V gene are DFQATT and SNEGSKA (reference sequence). V was shortened by 3 bases and J by 4 bases, with 12 bases between the two germline ends. CDR3 bases: TGCAGTGCTAGTGGACCGGACGGCACTGAAGCTTTCTTT. Protein: CSASGPDGTEAFF.

This clonotype has just a few counts. The rearrangement links TRBV5-5 to TRBJ1-1; 11 nucleotides agree with TRBD1. V shed 1 base and J 4 bases; nucleotides not matched to a gene: 3. From germline, CDR1 is SGHKS and CDR2 YYEKEE (reference sequence). CDR3 length: 15 residues. The CDR3 DNA reads as TGTGCCAGCAGCTTGTATGGACAGGGGGCCACTGAAGCTTTCTTT. Protein: CASSLYGQGATEAFF.

This clonotype was seen ten or more times. The chain joins TRBV6-5 to TRBJ1-1; tentative D call: TRBD1 (5 bases). The CDR3 spans 13 residues. Germline values: CDR1 MNHEY, CDR2 SVGAGI. Trimming took 2 bases from V and 3 from J, leaving 7 bases between them. Here the CDR3 reads CASSYGAYTEAFF. The CDR3 DNA reads as TGTGCCAGCAGTTACGGGGCCTACACTGAAGCTTTCTTT.

Ten or more counts support this clonotype. The gene calls are TRBV20-1 and TRBJ2-3; TRBD1 or TRBD2 may be the D gene (5 bases each). Germline lookup yields CDR1 DFQATT and CDR2 SNEGSKA (reference sequence). The CDR3 has 14 residues. V was pared by 2 bases and J by 0 bases, with 9 bases between. The CDR3 DNA sequence: TGCAGTGCTAGAACCCGGGGCAGCACAGATACGCAGTATTTT. Translating it yields CSARTRGSTDTQYF.

There are a few counts of this clonotype. The CDR3 sequence is CASSPQAGGSETQYF. The CDR3, as DNA: TGTGCCAGCAGCCCGCAAGCGGGGGGAAGTGAGACCCAGTACTTC. This rearrangement joins TRBV3-1 to TRBJ2-5; TRBD2 matches 9 bases. Germline V lookup: CDR1 LGHDT, CDR2 YNNKEL (reference sequence). The CDR3 spans 15 residues. V lost 4 bases to trimming and J lost 5 bases; unmatched junction nucleotides: 8.

This clonotype showed up many times. The genes are TRBV5-5 and TRBJ2-7, with 7 bases identical to TRBD1. The V gene end was trimmed by 4 bases and the J gene end by 0 bases; junction bases not matched to a gene: 10. The germline V gene has CDR1 SGHKS and CDR2 YYEKEE (reference sequence). The CDR3 totals 16 residues. The CDR3 protein is CASSPQQGPVSYEQYF. CDR3 nucleotide sequence: TGTGCCAGCAGCCCTCAACAGGGGCCAGTCTCCTACGAGCAGTACTTC. Together with reference TRBV5-5 and TRBJ2-7, the CDR3 gives the full variable domain: DAGVTQSPTHLIKTRGQQVTLRCSPISGHKSVSWYQQVLGQGPQFIFQYYEKEERGRGNFPDRFSARQFPNYSSELNVNALLLGDSALYLCASSPQQGPVSYEQYFGPGTRLTVT.

This clonotype has at least ten counts. The chain recombines TRBV20-1 with TRBJ1-1, with TRBD1 matching over 7 bases. The CDR3 is made up of 14 amino acids. V shed 5 bases, J shed 7 bases, and the junction held 13 bases outside the gene matches. Germline CDR1 DFQATT, CDR2 SNEGSKA (reference sequence). CDR3 sequence (DNA): TGCAGTGCTGACTTAGGACAGGCATCGGGTGAAGCTTTCTTT. This translates into CSADLGQASGEAFF.

This clonotype has more than one count but fewer than ten. The CDR3 coding sequence is TGTGCCAGCTGGAGCTATTTCGGAAGCAATCAGCCCCAGCATTTT. Protein sequence: CASWSYFGSNQPQHF. The V call is TRBV6-1, the J call TRBJ1-5; no definite D call. CDR3 size: 15 residues. Deletions cut 8 bases from V and 1 base from J, with 15 bases between. Germline loops: CDR1 MNHNS, CDR2 SASEGT.

This clonotype was detected only a few times. The chain is built from TRBV20-1 and TRBJ2-7; D perhaps matches TRBD2 (6 bases). Trimming cost V 2 bases and J 0 bases, with 11 bases left between them. The CDR3 spans 14 residues. Germline V lookup: CDR1 DFQATT, CDR2 SNEGSKA (reference sequence). CDR3 coding DNA: TGCAGTGCTAGACGGGCGGGGAGCTCCTACGAGCAGTACTTC. It specifies CSARRAGSSYEQYF.

This clonotype occurred many times. The V call is TRBV5-1, the J call TRBJ1-1; TRBD1 is a possible D gene (6 bases). The CDR3 sequence is 16 residues long. V lost 2 bases and J 1 base, leaving 15 bases between the germline ends. Germline V lookup: CDR1 SGHRS, CDR2 YFSETQ. Written as DNA, the CDR3 is TGCGCCAGCAGCTTTACAGGGTACGCGACGAACACTGAAGCTTTCTTT. Translating it yields CASSFTGYATNTEAFF.

Many counts were recorded for this clonotype. The V call is TRBV6-5, the J call TRBJ2-2, with TRBD1 matching 8 bases. This CDR3 spans 16 amino acids. Germline lookup yields CDR1 MNHEY and CDR2 SVGAGI. V dropped 0 bases and J dropped 3; count of bases not matched to a gene: 3. The CDR3 region is CASSYSPGGYTGELFF. In DNA, the CDR3 is TGTGCCAGCAGTTACTCACCAGGGGGCTACACCGGGGAGCTGTTTTTT.

In its sample, this clonotype was seen a few times. The chain combines TRBV28 with TRBJ1-1; the D is unclear. Germline CDR1 is MDHEN and CDR2 is SYDVKM. The CDR3 loop spans 12 amino acids. V lost 2 bases, J lost 5 bases, and 6 bases lay in between. The CDR3 nucleotides are TGTGCCAGCAGTTTACCCCAGACTGAAGCTTTCTTT. Residues: CASSLPQTEAFF.

This clonotype showed up many times. V usage is TRBV5-1 and J usage is TRBJ2-3, with 10 bases that match TRBD2. The CDR3 sequence is 16 residues long. After removal of 4 bases from V and 2 bases from J, the junction contained 7 bases not matched to a gene. Germline V lookup: CDR1 SGHRS, CDR2 YFSETQ. CDR3 bases: TGCGCCAGCAGCCCTAAGACTAGCGGGTACACAGATACGCAGTATTTT. Its protein product is CASSPKTSGYTDTQYF.

This clonotype was observed many times. The rearrangement links TRBV10-2 to TRBJ1-6; 9 bases align to TRBD1. Germline CDR1 and CDR2: WSHSY and SAAADI. The CDR3 sequence is 13 residues long. V shed 10 bases, J shed 9 bases, and the junction held 7 bases outside the gene matches. CDR3 coding DNA: TGCGCCACTTCCGGGACAGGGACTTCACCCCTCCACTTT. Translated, it gives CATSGTGTSPLHF.

This clonotype has a count of ten or more. The chain recombines TRBV12-3 or TRBV12-4 with TRBJ2-2; 9 nucleotides line up with TRBD1. Losses at the gene ends were 6 bases for V and 1 base for J; bases not matched to a gene: 3. The CDR3 totals 15 residues. The CDR3 region has the DNA TGTGCCAGCAGCTTGGGACAGGGGAACACCGGGGAGCTGTTTTTT. The encoded protein is CASSLGQGNTGELFF.

The rearrangement links TRBV30 to TRBJ1-1; TRBD1 is a possible D gene (5 bases). The CDR3 contains 15 residues. Per germline, CDR1 GTSNPN and CDR2 SVGIG (reference sequence). Trimming cost V 3 bases and J 1 base, with 15 bases left between them. This CDR3 reads CAWRGEDIGNTEAFF. The CDR3 DNA sequence: TGTGCCTGGAGAGGAGAGGACATCGGGAACACTGAAGCTTTCTTT. Together with reference TRBV30 and TRBJ1-1, the CDR3 gives the full variable domain: SQTIHQWPATLVQPVGSPLSLECTVEGTSNPNLYWYRQAAGRGLQLLFYSVGIGQISSEVPQNLSASRPQDRQFILSSKKLLLSDSGFYLCAWRGEDIGNTEAFFGQGTRLTVV.

Ten or more counts support this clonotype. V usage is TRBV3-1 and J usage is TRBJ2-3; D is uncertain. The CDR3 loop spans 14 amino acids. The V gene lost 1 base and the J gene lost 4 bases, with 9 bases spanning the gap. Germline lookup yields CDR1 LGHDT and CDR2 YNNKEL (reference sequence). The CDR3 bases are TGTGCCAGCAGCCAAGGCAAAGACGCAGATACGCAGTATTTT. The encoded protein is CASSQGKDADTQYF.

This clonotype was seen many times. This sequence joins TRBV7-3 and TRBJ1-5, with 10 bases identical to TRBD1. Unmatched junction bases numbered 7, after V lost 5 bases and J lost 6 bases. The CDR3 contains 15 residues. CDR1 and CDR2 (germline): SGHTA, FQGTGA. CDR3 coding DNA: TGTGCCAGCAGCCCCGGGACAGGGGAAGGTCAGCCCCAGCATTTT. Protein product: CASSPGTGEGQPQHF. Using reference TRBV7-3 and TRBJ1-5 for the parts outside the CDR3, the full variable domain is GAGVSQTPSNKVTEKGKYVELRCDPISGHTALYWYRQSLGQGPEFLIYFQGTGAADDSGLPNDRFFAVRPEGSVSTLKIQRTERGDSAVYLCASSPGTGEGQPQHFGDGTRLSIL.

Ten or more counts support this clonotype. This sequence joins TRBV5-1 and TRBJ2-1, with TRBD2 identical over 13 bases. This CDR3 contains 15 residues. V dropped 4 bases and J dropped 6; count of bases not matched to a gene: 4. Germline CDR1 is SGHRS and CDR2 is YFSETQ. The CDR3 region has the DNA TGCGCCAGCAGCCCCCGGACTAGCGGGGGCAATGAGCAGTTCTTC. Residues: CASSPRTSGGNEQFF. The whole variable domain, filled in from reference TRBV5-1 and TRBJ2-1, reads KAGVTQTPRYLIKTRGQQVTLSCSPISGHRSVSWYQQTPGQGLQFLFEYFSETQRNKGNFPGRFSGRQFSNSRSEMNVSTLELGDSALYLCASSPRTSGGNEQFFGPGTRLTVL.

This clonotype has a handful of counts. The V and J genes are TRBV5-1 and TRBJ2-3, with 10 bases matching TRBD2. Germline CDR1 reads SGHRS; CDR2 reads YFSETQ. The CDR3 extends over 17 amino acids. After removal of 0 bases from V and 4 bases from J, the junction contained 8 bases not matched to a gene. In nucleotides, the CDR3 is TGCGCCAGCAGCTTGGTCCCGAGTAGCGGGGGGCCAGATACGCAGTATTTT. Translating gives CASSLVPSSGGPDTQYF.

In this sample, this clonotype turned up many times. CDR3 in DNA: TGTGCCAGCAGCTGGACAGGGGGGTCAGATACGCAGTATTTT. Its protein product is CASSWTGGSDTQYF. The chain recombines TRBV7-8 with TRBJ2-3; the match to TRBD1 covers 10 bases. CDR3 length: 14 residues. Germline V CDR1 and CDR2: SGHVS, FQNEAQ. V lost 4 bases and J lost 4; bases outside the gene matches: 2. Using reference TRBV7-8 and TRBJ2-3 for the parts outside the CDR3, the full variable domain is GAGVSQSPRYKVAKRGQDVALRCDPISGHVSLFWYQQALGQGPEFLTYFQNEAQLDKSGLPSDRFFAERPEGSVSTLKIQRTQQEDSAVYLCASSWTGGSDTQYFGPGTRLTVL.

This clonotype was counted between two and nine times. CDR3 coding DNA: TGCGCCAGCAGCCAAGACTGGACGAGCGGAAACACAGATACGCAGTATTTT. It yields the protein CASSQDWTSGNTDTQYF. The J gene is TRBJ2-3, the V gene TRBV4-1, with D possibly being TRBD2 (5 bases). Germline V lookup: CDR1 MGHRA, CDR2 YSYEKL. Between the trimmed V and J ends, which lost 0 bases and 2 bases, there was a span of 15 bases. This CDR3 is 17 amino acids long.

This clonotype came up many times. The chain couples TRBV29-1 to TRBJ2-1; D is ambiguous. This CDR3 region has 12 residues. V lost 5 bases, J lost 8 bases, and 13 bases lay in between. Germline lookup yields CDR1 SQVTM and CDR2 ANQGSEA. The chain's CDR3 is CSVRPPGDEQFF. For the CDR3, the DNA is TGCAGCGTTCGGCCACCTGGGGATGAGCAGTTCTTC.

The sample holds a few counts of this clonotype. The chain has TRBV14 and TRBJ2-7; TRBD1 might be the D (5 bases). Between the trimmed V and J ends, which lost 1 base and 2 bases, there was a span of 12 bases. CDR1 and CDR2 (germline): SGHDN, FVKESK. The CDR3 is made up of 15 amino acids. This chain's CDR3 is CASSQVGVFPYEQYF. The CDR3 DNA reads as TGTGCCAGCAGCCAAGTAGGGGTTTTCCCCTACGAGCAGTACTTC.